A single sample is the source of the 21 T cell receptor beta chains below, sequenced in a study of blood T cell repertoires in COVID-19. Here immunoSEQ multiplex PCR was the method, and the copy in TCRdb shows in-frame clones only, minus some. Of 150,000 or so clones in the sample, roughly nine tenths were seen once. The sample comprised peripheral blood. The receptor source for this set is a man between 60 and 75 years old with active or convalescent COVID-19.

This clone appeared a few times. The rearrangement uses TRBV2 and TRBJ2-1, with 8 positions matching TRBD1. Germline assignment: CDR1 SNHLY and CDR2 FYNNEI. Trimming at V came to 7 bases and at J to 4 bases, leaving 6 bases not matched to a gene. The CDR3 length is 14 residues. CDR3: CASIGQGPYNEQFF. CDR3 coding DNA: TGTGCCAGCATAGGACAGGGCCCTTACAATGAGCAGTTCTTC.

This chain links TRBV7-2 with TRBJ1-6, with D maybe TRBD1 (6 bases). The CDR3 sequence is 18 residues long. CDR1 is SGHTA and CDR2 is FQGNSA in the germline V gene. Trimming shortened V by 2 bases and J by 8 bases, and 22 bases separated the two germline ends. The CDR3 nucleotides read TGTGCCAGCAGCTTACTGGGCCCAACCCAGGGGTGGGATTCACCCCTCCACTTT. It yields the protein CASSLLGPTQGWDSPLHF.

The chain combines TRBV5-5 with TRBJ1-1, with D perhaps matching TRBD1 (6 bases). The germline V gene has CDR1 SGHKS and CDR2 YYEKEE (reference sequence). Trimming removed 4 bases at V and 3 bases at J, with 10 bases between. CDR3 length: 13 amino acids. The CDR3 reads CASSPDSDTEAFF. DNA for the CDR3: TGTGCCAGCAGCCCGGACAGTGACACTGAAGCTTTCTTT.

The chain combines TRBV29-1 with TRBJ1-1; D may be TRBD1 (5 bases). V dropped 3 bases and J dropped 5 bases, with 13 bases sitting between them. In germline, CDR1 is SQVTM, CDR2 ANQGSEA. CDR3 length: 13 amino acids. The CDR3 DNA reads as TGCAGCGTTGATCGGGGGGTTGGGACTGAAGCTTTCTTT. Amino acid sequence: CSVDRGVGTEAFF.

V gene TRBV4-1 combines with J gene TRBJ1-3; D ambiguous. CDR3 length equals 15 residues. The V and J ends lost 4 bases and 0 bases respectively, with 10 bases between them. Germline V CDR1 and CDR2: MGHRA, YSYEKL. The CDR3 nucleotides read TGCGCCAGCAGCCGAGACTCAGGCTCTGGAAACACCATATATTTT. This encodes CASSRDSGSGNTIYF.

This sequence joins TRBV5-1 and TRBJ2-2; no reliable D call. This CDR3 contains 16 residues. V was trimmed by 0 bases and J by 2 bases, leaving 11 bases between them. Germline lookup yields CDR1 SGHRS and CDR2 YFSETQ. The CDR3 is CASSLGFTYNTGELFF. CDR3 nucleotides: TGCGCCAGCAGCTTGGGGTTCACATATAACACCGGGGAGCTGTTTTTT.

The chain is built from TRBV5-1 and TRBJ1-1; D is possibly TRBD1 (6 bases). Germline values: CDR1 SGHRS, CDR2 YFSETQ. The CDR3 length is 15 residues. The ends were cut back, 2 bases at V and 0 bases at J, with 11 bases in the middle. The CDR3 DNA follows: TGCGCCAGCAGCTTTACCGACAGGTTGAACACTGAAGCTTTCTTT. Protein: CASSFTDRLNTEAFF.

This clone appeared a few times. The chain carries TRBV30 and TRBJ1-2, with D perhaps matching TRBD1 (6 bases). V shed 4 bases and J shed 7 bases, with 10 bases lying between them. The CDR3 is made up of 11 amino acids. In germline, CDR1 is GTSNPN, CDR2 SVGIG (reference sequence). The CDR3 spells CAWTRGGGYTF. CDR3 nucleotides: TGTGCCTGGACGAGGGGGGGTGGCTACACCTTC. The full variable domain, in which reference TRBV30 and TRBJ1-2 provide the parts outside the CDR3, is SQTIHQWPATLVQPVGSPLSLECTVEGTSNPNLYWYRQAAGRGLQLLFYSVGIGQISSEVPQNLSASRPQDRQFILSSKKLLLSDSGFYLCAWTRGGGYTFGSGTRLTVV.

This clone was observed a handful of times. The chain uses TRBV23-1 and TRBJ1-2, with D uncertain. TRBV23-1 is designated an ORF whose function remains uncertain. V lost 2 bases to trimming and J lost 4 bases, with 17 bases between them. The CDR3 consists of 16 residues. CDR3 protein: CASSQPRLLRGYGYTF. DNA for the CDR3: TGCGCCAGCAGTCAACCCCGACTCTTACGGGGCTATGGCTACACCTTC.

The chain has TRBV7-9 and TRBJ1-5, with a possible D match to TRBD1 (5 bases). This CDR3 contains 13 residues. V was clipped by 2 bases and J by 9 bases, with 11 bases between them. Germline V gives CDR1 SEHNR, CDR2 FQNEAQ (reference sequence). CDR3 sequence reads: CASSLRGDGPQHF. The CDR3 nucleotides are TGTGCCAGCAGCTTACGGGGGGATGGGCCCCAGCATTTT.

The chain recombines TRBV10-2 with TRBJ2-5, with 9 bases that match TRBD2. The CDR3 has 15 residues. The J segment lost 2 bases and the V segment lost 6 bases, leaving 7 bases of the junction unmatched. Germline V gene data show CDR1 as WSHSY and CDR2 as SAAADI. CDR3 amino acids: CASSKRGEAQETQYF. In nucleotides, the CDR3 is TGCGCCAGCAGCAAGCGGGGGGAGGCACAAGAGACCCAGTACTTC.

The V and J genes are TRBV13 and TRBJ2-7; 12 nucleotides agree with TRBD2. The CDR3 consists of 16 residues. Germline V lookup: CDR1 PRHDT, CDR2 FYEKMQ (reference sequence). The junction had 7 bases not matched to a gene; V was cut back by 4 bases and J by 3 bases. CDR3 amino acids: CASSSSPGLAGYEQYF. CDR3 DNA sequence: TGTGCCAGCAGCTCATCGCCGGGACTAGCGGGCTACGAGCAGTACTTC.

As regards this clone: This sample includes further DNA sequences coding for the same CDR3. The chain links TRBV5-1 to TRBJ2-2, with 7 bases matching TRBD1. This CDR3 has 14 residues. After removal of 3 bases from V and 1 base from J, the junction contained 0 bases not matched to a gene. Germline lookup yields CDR1 SGHRS and CDR2 YFSETQ. CDR3 residues: CASSWTGNTGELFF. In DNA form, the CDR3 reads TGCGCCAGCAGCTGGACAGGGAACACCGGGGAGCTGTTTTTT. Combining the CDR3 with reference TRBV5-1 and TRBJ2-2 gives the whole variable domain KAGVTQTPRYLIKTRGQQVTLSCSPISGHRSVSWYQQTPGQGLQFLFEYFSETQRNKGNFPGRFSGRQFSNSRSEMNVSTLELGDSALYLCASSWTGNTGELFFGEGSRLTVL.

This chain joins TRBV6-5 and TRBJ2-1, with TRBD2 matching over 7 bases. The CDR3 is 15 amino acids. J was trimmed by 1 base and V by 5 bases; bases with no gene match: 5. Germline-derived CDR1 and CDR2 are MNHEY and SVGAGI. CDR3 loop: CASSRDYTSYNEQFF. CDR3 in DNA: TGTGCCAGCAGTAGGGACTACACTTCCTACAATGAGCAGTTCTTC.

The chain combines TRBV29-1 with TRBJ2-5; 11 bases are shared with TRBD1. Germline V gene data show CDR1 as SQVTM and CDR2 as ANQGSEA. The CDR3 extends over 14 amino acids. With V trimmed by 5 bases and J by 2 bases, 4 bases remained unmatched. The CDR3 sequence: CSVQDRGLQETQYF. The DNA for the CDR3 is TGCAGCGTTCAGGACAGGGGGCTTCAAGAGACCCAGTACTTC.

V and J are TRBV25-1 and TRBJ1-2; 8 bases line up with TRBD1. Germline V gene data show CDR1 as MGHDK and CDR2 as SYGVNS. With 3 bases clipped from V and 2 bases from J, the junction kept 8 bases outside the gene matches. This CDR3 has 16 residues. The CDR3 sequence: CASSERQGLFNYGYTF. CDR3 DNA: TGTGCCAGCAGTGAGAGACAGGGGCTATTCAACTATGGCTACACCTTC.

This sequence joins TRBV5-4 and TRBJ1-6; 10 nucleotides agree with TRBD1. This CDR3 comprises 15 residues. CDR1 and CDR2 from the germline V gene are SGHNT and YYREEE (reference sequence). The V gene end was trimmed by 0 bases and the J gene end by 7 bases; junction bases not matched to a gene: 1. The CDR3 DNA follows: TGTGCCAGCAGCTTGGGGGGACAGGGGAATTCACCCCTCCACTTT. Translated, it gives CASSLGGQGNSPLHF. Looking up the rest from reference TRBV5-4 and TRBJ1-6 gives the full variable domain: ETGVTQSPTHLIKTRGQQVTLRCSSQSGHNTVSWYQQALGQGPQFIFQYYREEENGRGNFPPRFSGLQFPNYSSELNVNALELDDSALYLCASSLGGQGNSPLHFGNGTRLTVT.

This clone was picked up one time. The chain uses TRBV19 and TRBJ2-3, with 10 bases lining up with TRBD2. This CDR3 region has 17 residues. Germline CDR1 reads LNHDA; CDR2 reads SQIVND (reference sequence). After removal of 3 bases from V and 7 bases from J, the junction contained 13 bases not matched to a gene. CDR3 bases: TGTGCCAGTAGTATGGGTCTAGCGGGGGCCTTTTTGAATACGCAGTATTTT. Translation: CASSMGLAGAFLNTQYF.

The J gene is TRBJ2-7, the V gene TRBV3-1 (or the pseudogene TRBV3-2); 8 nucleotides line up with TRBD2. The length of the CDR3 is 14 residues. V trimming: 4 bases; J trimming: 3 bases; junction bases outside the gene matches: 5. Germline loops: CDR1 LGHDT, CDR2 YNNKEL (reference sequence). Written as DNA, the CDR3 is TGTGCCAGCAGCCCTCAAGCGGGAGACTACGAGCAGTACTTC. This codes for CASSPQAGDYEQYF.

V gene TRBV11-2 combines with J gene TRBJ1-1, with 9 bases that match TRBD1. The CDR3 is 15 residues long. The V and J ends lost 5 bases and 3 bases, in that order; junction bases with no gene match: 7. Germline V gene sequence: CDR1 SGHAT, CDR2 FQNNGV. The CDR3 DNA reads TGTGCCAGCAGCCCGAGACAGGGGGGGGACACTGAAGCTTTCTTT. The encoded protein is CASSPRQGGDTEAFF.

The rearrangement joins TRBV5-1 to TRBJ1-5, with unresolved D. This CDR3 is 13 amino acids long. V was clipped by 4 bases and J by 4 bases, with 9 bases between them. The germline V gene encodes CDR1 SGHRS and CDR2 YFSETQ. The CDR3 region is CASSRDSNQPQHF. The CDR3 DNA reads TGCGCCAGCAGCCGAGACTCTAATCAGCCCCAGCATTTT.